One sample yielded the 3 T cell receptor beta chains listed below, sequenced in a study of blood T cell repertoires in COVID-19 (TCRdb year 2020). The library was generated by the immunoSEQ multiplex PCR assay. TCRdb took over this immuneACCESS table, retaining in-frame rearrangements with V and J assigned. Such tables are incomplete; in checked studies, under half of the missing clones stem from an unresolved V gene, and the remainder is unexplained. Present in this sample are 250,000 or so clones, just under 85% of which were seen just once. The ten largest clones take up just under 6.5% of the sample. Material for sequencing was peripheral blood. These receptors all stem from a woman in her fifties or sixties with active or convalescent COVID-19.

This clone was observed a single time. The V gene is TRBV25-1, the J gene TRBJ1-3; weak D call: TRBD1 (6 bases). This CDR3 spans 16 amino acids. From germline, CDR1 is MGHDK and CDR2 SYGVNS. Trimming removed 2 bases at V and 0 bases at J, with 11 bases between. The CDR3 protein is CASSEQGLLSGNTIYF. The CDR3 coding sequence is TGTGCCAGCAGTGAACAGGGGCTCCTCTCTGGAAACACCATATATTTT.

This chain connects TRBV15 to TRBJ2-5; 16 bases line up with TRBD2. The CDR3 is made up of 20 amino acids. Germline V gene lookup returns CDR1 LNHNV and CDR2 YYDKDF (reference sequence). V lost 5 bases, J lost 5 bases, and 17 bases stayed unmatched. CDR3: CATSAPGLAGGRGTRETQYF. Here the CDR3 DNA reads TGTGCCACCAGCGCGCCGGGACTAGCGGGGGGGCGGGGAACCCGCGAGACCCAGTACTTC.

A few counts support this clone. CDR3 sequence: CASSSISGRTQETQYF. The CDR3 nucleotides read TGTGCCAGCAGTTCGATTAGCGGGAGGACCCAAGAGACCCAGTACTTC. The gene calls are TRBV6-2 or TRBV6-3 and TRBJ2-5; 10 bases fit TRBD2. The length of the CDR3 is 16 residues. With V trimmed by 4 bases and J by 1 base, 6 bases remained unmatched. Looked up from germline, CDR1 is MNHEY and CDR2 is SVGEGT.